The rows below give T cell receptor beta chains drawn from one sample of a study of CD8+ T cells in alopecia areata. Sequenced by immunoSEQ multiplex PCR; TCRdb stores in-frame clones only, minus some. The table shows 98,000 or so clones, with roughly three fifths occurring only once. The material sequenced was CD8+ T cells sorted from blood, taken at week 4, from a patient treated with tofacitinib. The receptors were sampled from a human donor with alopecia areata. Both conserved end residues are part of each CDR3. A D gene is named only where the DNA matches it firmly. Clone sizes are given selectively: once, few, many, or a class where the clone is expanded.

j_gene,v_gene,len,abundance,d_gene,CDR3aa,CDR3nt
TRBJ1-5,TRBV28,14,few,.,CASSLWRVGQPQHF,TGTGCCAGCAGCTTATGGCGGGTCGGGCAGCCCCAGCATTTT
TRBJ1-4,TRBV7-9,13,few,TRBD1,CASSTGQDEKLFF,TGTGCCAGCAGCACGGGACAGGATGAAAAACTGTTTTTT
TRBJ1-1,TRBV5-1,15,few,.,CASSLGWGIDTEAFF,TGCGCCAGCAGCTTAGGATGGGGGATAGACACTGAAGCTTTCTTT
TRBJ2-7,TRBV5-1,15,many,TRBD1,CASSSLTGDSYEQYF,TGCGCCAGCAGCTCGTTAACAGGGGATTCCTACGAGCAGTACTTC
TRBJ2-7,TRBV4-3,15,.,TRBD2,CASSQDLAGDYEQYF,TGCGCCAGCAGCCAAGATTTGGCGGGAGACTACGAGCAGTACTTC
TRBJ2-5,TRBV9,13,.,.,CASSGGNQETQYF,TGTGCCAGCAGCGGAGGGAACCAAGAGACCCAGTACTTC
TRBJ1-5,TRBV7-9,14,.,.,CASSLTASNQPQHF,TGTGCCAGCAGCTTAACAGCTAGCAATCAGCCCCAGCATTTT
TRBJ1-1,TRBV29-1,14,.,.,CSAELADGYTEAFF,TGCAGCGCGGAGCTCGCCGATGGGTACACTGAAGCTTTCTTT
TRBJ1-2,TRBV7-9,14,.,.,CASSSGPLWYGYTF,TGTGCCAGCAGCTCAGGACCTCTTTGGTATGGCTACACCTTC
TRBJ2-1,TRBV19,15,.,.,CASSPGSGSDNEQFF,TGTGCCAGTAGCCCCGGGAGTGGGTCCGACAATGAGCAGTTCTTC
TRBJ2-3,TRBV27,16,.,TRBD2,CASSPGTSGNTDTQYF,TGTGCCAGCAGTCCGGGGACTAGCGGGAACACAGATACGCAGTATTTT
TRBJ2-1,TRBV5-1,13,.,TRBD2,CASAGLAVAEQFF,TGCGCCAGCGCCGGACTAGCGGTGGCTGAGCAGTTCTTC
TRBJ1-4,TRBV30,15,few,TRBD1,CAWNTGAATNEKLFF,TGTGCCTGGAATACAGGGGCAGCAACTAATGAAAAACTGTTTTTT
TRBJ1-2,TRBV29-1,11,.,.,CSVESGGGYTF,TGCAGCGTTGAATCCGGGGGCGGCTACACCTTC
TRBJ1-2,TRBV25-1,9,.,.,CAIGDGYTF,TGTGCCATCGGGGATGGCTACACCTTC
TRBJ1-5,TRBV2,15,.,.,CASSEYVDSNQPQHF,TGTGCCAGCAGTGAATACGTAGATAGCAATCAGCCCCAGCATTTT
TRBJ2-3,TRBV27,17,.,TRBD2,CASSSGLAGGRTDTQYF,TGTGCCAGCAGTTCGGGACTAGCGGGAGGACGCACAGATACGCAGTATTTT
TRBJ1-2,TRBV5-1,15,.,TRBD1,CASSLPPGQDYGYTF,TGCGCCAGCAGCTTGCCACCGGGACAGGACTATGGCTACACCTTC
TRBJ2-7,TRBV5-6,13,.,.,CASRKEDEREQYF,TGTGCCAGCAGAAAGGAAGATGAGCGCGAGCAGTACTTC
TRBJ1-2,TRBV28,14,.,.,CASSLTRGDYGYTF,TGTGCCAGCAGTTTAACCCGAGGCGACTATGGCTACACCTTC
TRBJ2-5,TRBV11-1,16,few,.,CASSLYPAAGGETQYF,TGTGCCAGCAGCTTGTATCCTGCGGCAGGCGGGGAGACCCAGTACTTC
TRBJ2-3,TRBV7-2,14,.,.,CASSLGGVEDTQYF,TGTGCCAGCAGCTTAGGGGGGGTTGAAGATACGCAGTATTTT
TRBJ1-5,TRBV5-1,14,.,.,CASSSRGFNQPQHF,TGCGCCAGCAGCTCTCGGGGCTTCAATCAGCCCCAGCATTTT
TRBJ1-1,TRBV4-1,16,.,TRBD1,CASSQVSGGADTEAFF,TGCGCCAGCAGCCAAGTGTCAGGGGGCGCGGACACTGAAGCTTTCTTT